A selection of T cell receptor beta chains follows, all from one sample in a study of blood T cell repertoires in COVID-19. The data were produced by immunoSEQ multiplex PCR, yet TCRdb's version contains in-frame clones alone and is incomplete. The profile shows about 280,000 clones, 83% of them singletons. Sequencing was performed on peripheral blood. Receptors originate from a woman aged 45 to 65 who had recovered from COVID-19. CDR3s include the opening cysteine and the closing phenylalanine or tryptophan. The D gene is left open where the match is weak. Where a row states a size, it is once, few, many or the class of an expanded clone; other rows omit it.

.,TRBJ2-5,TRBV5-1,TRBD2,TGCGCCAGCAATAATCTAGCGGGAGAAGAGACCCAGTACTTC,CASNNLAGEETQYF
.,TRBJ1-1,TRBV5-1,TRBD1,TGCGCCAGCAAACGCACGACCTCAGGGGGACACGCGAACACTGAAGCTTTCTTT,CASKRTTSGGHANTEAFF
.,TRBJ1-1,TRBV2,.,TGTGCCAGCAGTGGAGGTTTGAGTGTGAGCACTGAAGCTTTCTTT,CASSGGLSVSTEAFF
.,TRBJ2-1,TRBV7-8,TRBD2,TGTGCCAGCAGCCCGCCGGGGCTAGCGGGGCACAATGAGCAGTTCTTC,CASSPPGLAGHNEQFF
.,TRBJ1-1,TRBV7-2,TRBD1,TGTGCCAGCAGCGGGACAGTAAACACTGAAGCTTTCTTT,CASSGTVNTEAFF
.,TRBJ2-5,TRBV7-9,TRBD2,TGTGCCAGCAGCGACCCCTTTATAGGCGGGGGGGCGGAGACCCAGTACTTC,CASSDPFIGGGAETQYF
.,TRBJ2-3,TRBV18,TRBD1,TGTGCCAGCTCACCCGGACAGGCCACAGATACGCAGTATTTT,CASSPGQATDTQYF
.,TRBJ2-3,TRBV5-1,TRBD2,TGCGCCAGCAGCTTGAGCGGGGCAAGCACAGATACGCAGTATTTT,CASSLSGASTDTQYF
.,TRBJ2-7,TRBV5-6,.,TGTGCCAGCACCGTCGGTATTAGCGGTACTTCTGATTCCGAGCAGTACTTC,CASTVGISGTSDSEQYF
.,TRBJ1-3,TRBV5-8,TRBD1,TGTGCCAGCAGCCTAGGGACAGCTCCTTCCGGAAACACCATATATTTT,CASSLGTAPSGNTIYF
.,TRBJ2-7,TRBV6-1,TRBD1,TGTGCCAGCAGTGAATTGGGGACAGGGATCGAGCAGTACTTC,CASSELGTGIEQYF
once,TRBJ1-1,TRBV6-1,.,TGTGCCAGCAGTGATTCGGGAGGGGTCCCTGAAGCTTTCTTT,CASSDSGGVPEAFF